This T cell receptor beta chain was sequenced in a study of preoperative IRX-2 immunotherapy in early breast cancer. V lost 10 bases, J lost 3 bases, and 19 bases lay in between. CDR3 size: 14 residues. Germline CDR1 and CDR2: MDHEN and SYDVKM. Using immunoSEQ multiplex PCR, the repertoire was profiled, and TCRdb retains in-frame clones only, with some absent. Of thousands of clones detected, less than 70% appear once; the ten largest clones hold roughly 9.6%. As for treatment: preoperative locoregional IRX-2 cytokine immunotherapy. Patients received preoperative, locoregional IRX-2 cytokine immunotherapy in a phase Ib study.

The TCR originated in a human donor with breast cancer. The sample consisted of tumor tissue, taken before IRX-2 immunotherapy. This chain joins TRBV28 and TRBJ2-7; no definite D call. CDR3 bases: TGTGCCACCCGAACCGCAGGCCTTCTCTACGAGCAGTACTTC. It specifies CATRTAGLLYEQYF.